This is a list of T cell receptor beta chains from one sample in a study of CD8 T cells in ankylosing spondylitis. TCRdb redid the calling of the 5' RACE reads with MiXCR, one entry per CDR3 protein. The table lists about 330,000 distinct CDR3 sequences, around 7.6% of them singletons. Sequencing was performed on blood, either unsorted or a sorted T cell fraction (not recorded which). The receptors here all came from a male donor with ankylosing spondylitis. Each CDR3 is given with its conserved first and last residue. D genes are given only for firm matches. The size of a clone is reported for some rows only, either as once, few or many, or as a class for expanded clones.

CDR3	DNA	V	J	D	size
CASLKGLATRETQYF	TGTGCCAGCCTGAAAGGACTAGCAACTAGAGAGACCCAGTACTTC	TRBV12-3/TRBV12-4	TRBJ2-5	TRBD2	NA
CASSFPREGGTDTQYF	TGTGCCAGCAGTTTCCCTCGCGAGGGAGGGACAGATACGCAGTATTTT	TRBV28	TRBJ2-3	TRBD2	NA
CASSEWGGLWYF	TGTGCCAGCAGCGAATGGGGGGGCCTATGGTACTTC	TRBV5-5	TRBJ2-4	NA	NA
CSAERLSYGYTF	TGCAGTGCTGAAAGACTGAGCTATGGCTACACCTTC	TRBV20-1	TRBJ1-2	NA	NA
CSARDPTNGNSPLHF	TGCAGTGCTAGGGACCCAACTAACGGAAATTCACCCCTCCACTTT	TRBV20-1	TRBJ1-6	NA	many
CASSLITGPTEAFF	TGTGCCAGCAGCTTGATCACAGGGCCCACTGAAGCTTTCTTT	TRBV5-6	TRBJ1-1	NA	NA
CASSLDGTPNNSPLHF	TGCGCCAGCAGCTTGGACGGGACACCAAATAATTCACCCCTCCACTTT	TRBV5-1	TRBJ1-6	NA	many
CASSARARETQYF	TGTGCCAGCAGCGCCCGGGCTCGGGAGACCCAGTACTTC	TRBV9	TRBJ2-5	NA	few
CATQVGAMNTEAFF	TGTGCCACCCAGGTCGGGGCTATGAACACTGAAGCTTTCTTT	TRBV7-9	TRBJ1-1	NA	few
CSVEPYVDSGKSSYNEQFF	TGCAGCGTGGAGCCCTACGTGGATAGCGGGAAGAGCTCCTACAATGAGCAGTTCTTC	TRBV29-1	TRBJ2-1	TRBD2	many
CASSTDSYEQYF	TGCGCCAGCAGCACAGATTCCTACGAGCAGTACTTC	TRBV5-1	TRBJ2-7	NA	many
CASSLQGFEQFF	TGTGCCAGCAGCCTACAGGGTTTTGAGCAGTTCTTC	TRBV5-5	TRBJ2-1	NA	NA
CASSPSSGSPYEQYF	TGTGCCAGCAGCCCATCTAGCGGGAGTCCCTACGAGCAGTACTTC	TRBV12-3/TRBV12-4	TRBJ2-7	TRBD2	NA
CASSFSIRSPLHF	TGTGCCAGCAGTTTTAGTATCCGTTCACCCCTCCACTTT	TRBV12-3/TRBV12-4	TRBJ1-6	NA	many
CSVDAGQGASYEQYF	TGCAGCGTTGACGCCGGGCAGGGGGCTTCCTACGAGCAGTACTTC	TRBV29-1	TRBJ2-7	TRBD1	NA
CASSLATEQFF	TGCGCCAGCAGCTTGGCCACTGAGCAGTTCTTC	TRBV5-1	TRBJ2-1	NA	many
CASSFSGTQETQYF	TGCGCCAGCTCTTTTTCCGGGACTCAAGAGACCCAGTACTTC	TRBV10-1	TRBJ2-5	NA	many
CASSSLGSSGANVLTF	TGTGCCAGCAGCTCGTTGGGTAGCTCTGGGGCCAACGTCCTGACTTTC	TRBV7-3	TRBJ2-6	NA	few
CSVSGTRLNEQFF	TGCAGCGTGTCCGGGACTAGGCTCAATGAGCAGTTCTTC	TRBV29-1	TRBJ2-1	TRBD2	many
CSAVGEDAYEQYF	TGCAGTGCCGTCGGGGAAGACGCCTACGAGCAGTACTTC	TRBV20-1	TRBJ2-7	NA	NA